This T cell receptor beta chain originates from a study of post-analysis software for immune sequencing data. Tagging with unique molecular identifiers was a feature of the TCR beta cDNA libraries. TCRdb itself ran the PCR reads through MiXCR, one entry per CDR3 protein. Of around 500,000 distinct CDR3 sequences in the sample, about a third were seen once. Trimming shortened V by 7 bases and J by 4 bases, and 19 bases separated the two germline ends. The CDR3 extends over 15 amino acids. As concerns this clonotype: Its matching antigen is unknown.

Overall study results and limits: Patients carried 4 or 5 TRBV segments more frequently than controls did, and TRBV5-6, TRBV5-1 and TRBV20-1 were among them. Strong co-clustering by F measure was seen for same-batch samples.

Sequencing was done on a sample of blood. The receptor was derived from a girl under 18 with multiple sclerosis. J is TRBJ1-1 and V is TRBV12-3 or TRBV12-4, with a tentative D call TRBD1 (6 bases). The CDR3: CASTHRQGSGTEAFF. CDR3 nucleotide sequence: TGTGCCAGCACCCATAGGCAGGGGTCAGGCACTGAAGCTTTCTTT.